Included here is one T cell receptor (beta chain) sequence, with context. The CDR3 loop spans 16 amino acids. This record belongs to a study of blood T cell repertoires in COVID-19. Study background: Samples taken during acute and convalescent COVID-19 were collected in the United States, Italy and Spain. T cells, B-cell-depleted T cells, or PBMCs supplied cDNA or gDNA.

In the original processing: Reference gene primer amplification yielded estimated nucleated cell counts. The data were produced by immunoSEQ multiplex PCR, yet TCRdb's version contains in-frame clones alone and is incomplete. That table gives V, J and clone size, and the DNA gave D and trimming. The table has about 110,000 clones, 80% to 90% seen once. Sequencing was carried out using peripheral blood. The receptor was derived from a human donor in a cohort sampled during active COVID-19. The chain is built from TRBV21-1 and TRBJ2-1; the table's D call, TRBD2, was not checked against the DNA. TRBV21-1 corresponds to a pseudogene. The CDR3 loop reads CASSKQAASGGNEQFF. The CDR3 coding sequence is TGTGCCAGCAGCAAACAGGCGGCTAGCGGGGGGAATGAGCAGTTCTTC.